These 31 T cell receptor beta chains were sequenced from one sample in a study of control samples from healthy donors and cancer patients. Profiled with immunoSEQ multiplex PCR; TCRdb holds only in-frame clones, not every one. The table includes 150,000 to 190,000 clones, over 90% detected once. Sequenced: blood. The receptors originated from a man aged 50 to 59 in good health.

CDR3 DNA: TGTGCCAGCAGCTTATTTCAGTCGGACAGAGAGACCCAGTACTTC. Encoded protein: CASSLFQSDRETQYF. The chain couples TRBV11-2 to TRBJ2-5; tentative D call: TRBD1 (6 bases). The CDR3 loop spans 15 amino acids. CDR1 is SGHAT, CDR2 FQNNGV, per germline. Trimming removed 2 bases from V and 4 bases from J, with 14 bases in between. Using reference TRBV11-2 and TRBJ2-5 for the parts outside the CDR3, the full variable domain is EAGVAQSPRYKIIEKRQSVAFWCNPISGHATLYWYQQILGQGPKLLIQFQNNGVVDDSQLPKDRFSAERLKGVDSTLKIQPAKLEDSAVYLCASSLFQSDRETQYFGPGTRLLVL.

In this sample, this clone turned up once. This rearrangement joins TRBV28 to TRBJ1-5; D not resolved. CDR1 and CDR2 (germline): MDHEN, SYDVKM. The CDR3 loop spans 14 amino acids. Deletions cut 3 bases from V and 3 bases from J, with 9 bases between. DNA of the CDR3: TGTGCCAGCAGTTTTGGGTTGAACAATCAGCCCCAGCATTTT. It specifies CASSFGLNNQPQHF.

The chain employs TRBV3-1 (or the pseudogene TRBV3-2) and TRBJ1-4, with TRBD1 identical over 8 bases. The V gene's germline CDR1 is LGHDT and CDR2 YNNKEL (reference sequence). Trimming took 1 base from V and 7 from J; bases not matched to a gene: 2. The CDR3 spans 14 residues. The CDR3 sequence is CASSQGTGFEKLFF. CDR3 DNA: TGTGCCAGCAGCCAAGGGACAGGGTTTGAAAAACTGTTTTTT.

The chain is built from TRBV27 and TRBJ1-1, with TRBD1 identical over 8 bases. The CDR3 is 15 amino acids. With 4 bases clipped from V and 4 bases from J, the junction kept 8 bases outside the gene matches. CDR1 and CDR2 (germline): MNHEY, SMNVEV (reference sequence). CDR3 sequence: CASSSRGQGSTEAFF. CDR3 nucleotides: TGTGCCAGCAGTTCCCGCGGACAGGGCTCCACTGAAGCTTTCTTT.

This clone was recorded once. This chain uses TRBV24-1 with TRBJ1-2; D is undetermined. V was shortened by 5 bases and J by 6 bases, with 27 bases between the two germline ends. This CDR3 is 18 amino acids long. Germline V CDR1 and CDR2: KGHDR, SFDVKD. CDR3 DNA: TGTGCCACCAGTGGTCCACTCGGGGTTTTATCGGGAGGGCATGGCTACACCTTC. Its translation is CATSGPLGVLSGGHGYTF.

The chain couples TRBV9 to TRBJ2-5; D is perhaps TRBD1 (5 bases). The germline V gene encodes CDR1 SGDLS and CDR2 YYNGEE. The ends were cut back, 2 bases at V and 5 bases at J, with 22 bases in the middle. The CDR3 has 17 residues. The CDR3 bases are TGTGCCAGCAGCGTGGCCGTTGGAGTTGGGGCAACGGAGACCCAGTACTTC. Translating gives CASSVAVGVGATETQYF.

V and J are TRBV28 and TRBJ2-3; 11 bases align to TRBD1. Germline-derived CDR1 and CDR2 are MDHEN and SYDVKM. V shed 5 bases and J 3 bases; nucleotides not matched to a gene: 7. The CDR3 is 16 residues long. CDR3 coding DNA: TGTGCCAGCAGTCCGCAGGGACAGGGGGAGACAGATACGCAGTATTTT. Translated, it gives CASSPQGQGETDTQYF.

The chain recombines TRBV3-1 (or the pseudogene TRBV3-2) with TRBJ2-2, with D perhaps TRBD2 (6 bases). Germline values: CDR1 LGHDT, CDR2 YNNKEL (reference sequence). V shed 1 base and J shed 4 bases, with 10 bases lying between them. This CDR3 comprises 15 residues. CDR3 nucleotide sequence: TGTGCCAGCAGCCAAGGTCTGGGACTCACCGGGGAGCTGTTTTTT. Translating gives CASSQGLGLTGELFF.

The V and J genes are TRBV11-2 and TRBJ2-5, with 12 bases lining up with TRBD2. V shed 6 bases and J 1 base; nucleotides not matched to a gene: 12. The CDR3 totals 18 residues. Germline V gene data show CDR1 as SGHAT and CDR2 as FQNNGV. The CDR3 here is CASSLDLGLAGFQETQYF. The CDR3 DNA reads TGTGCCAGCAGTTTGGACCTCGGACTAGCGGGGTTCCAAGAGACCCAGTACTTC.

V gene TRBV5-6 combines with J gene TRBJ1-3; D remains unclear. This CDR3 comprises 16 residues. Germline values: CDR1 SGHDT, CDR2 YYEEEE. Trimming removed 4 bases at V and 3 bases at J, with 17 bases between. DNA of the CDR3: TGTGCCAGCAGCCGAGCCCCGGCGGAGTTTGGAAACACCATATATTTT. It specifies CASSRAPAEFGNTIYF.

The rearrangement joins TRBV29-1 to TRBJ2-7, with 12 nucleotides matching TRBD2. CDR3 length: 16 amino acids. Trimming took 3 bases from V and 0 from J; bases not matched to a gene: 6. In germline, CDR1 is SQVTM, CDR2 ANQGSEA. The CDR3 DNA reads TGCAGCGTTGATGAGCCGGGACTAGCGGGCTCCTACGAGCAGTACTTC. Protein sequence: CSVDEPGLAGSYEQYF.

The chain employs TRBV3-1 (or the pseudogene TRBV3-2) and TRBJ1-4; possibly TRBD1 for D (5 bases). Germline V CDR1 and CDR2: LGHDT, YNNKEL (reference sequence). V dropped 6 bases and J dropped 8 bases, with 16 bases sitting between them. This CDR3 is 14 amino acids long. CDR3 in DNA: TGTGCCAGCAGTTTCCAGGGTTCTGGAGAAAAACTGTTTTTT. This sequence encodes CASSFQGSGEKLFF.

The chain uses TRBV27 and TRBJ1-4, with 8 positions matching TRBD1. The CDR3 length is 15 residues. J lost 4 bases, V lost 5 bases, and 6 bases had no gene match. Per the germline V gene, CDR1 is MNHEY and CDR2 is SMNVEV (reference sequence). CDR3: CASSPRGQVNEKLFF. The CDR3 DNA reads as TGTGCCAGCAGTCCCCGGGGACAGGTTAATGAAAAACTGTTTTTT.

V gene TRBV15 combines with J gene TRBJ1-5; D is possibly TRBD1 (6 bases). V was pared by 3 bases and J by 7 bases, with 16 bases between. The germline gives CDR1 LNHNV, CDR2 YYDKDF (reference sequence). The CDR3 contains 15 residues. The CDR3: CATSRAGTPTQPQHF. CDR3 sequence (DNA): TGTGCCACCAGCAGGGCCGGGACACCCACCCAGCCCCAGCATTTT. The full variable domain, its missing parts supplied by reference TRBV15 and TRBJ1-5, is DAMVIQNPRYQVTQFGKPVTLSCSQTLNHNVMYWYQQKSSQAPKLLFHYYDKDFNNEADTPDNFQSRRPNTSFCFLDIRSPGLGDTAMYLCATSRAGTPTQPQHFGDGTRLSIL.

The chain combines TRBV5-8 with TRBJ2-2; D remains unclear. The CDR3 has 14 amino acids. The germline V gene has CDR1 SGHTS and CDR2 YDEGEE. V was clipped by 0 bases and J by 4 bases, with 7 bases between them. In nucleotides, the CDR3 is TGTGCCAGCAGCTTGGTGGTCCCCACCGGGGAGCTGTTTTTT. Its translation is CASSLVVPTGELFF.

V gene TRBV5-1 combines with J gene TRBJ1-1, with D maybe TRBD1 (6 bases). V was shortened by 2 bases and J by 5 bases, with 16 bases between the two germline ends. This CDR3 is 15 amino acids long. CDR1 and CDR2 from the germline V gene are SGHRS and YFSETQ. The CDR3 loop reads CASSFVTGGSTEAFF. In DNA, the CDR3 is TGCGCCAGCAGCTTCGTAACGGGGGGCAGTACTGAAGCTTTCTTT.

This clone occurred once. V is TRBV9 and J is TRBJ1-5; 9 nucleotides align to TRBD1. The CDR3 consists of 15 residues. V dropped 5 bases and J dropped 2; count of bases not matched to a gene: 5. Looked up from germline, CDR1 is SGDLS and CDR2 is YYNGEE. The CDR3 here is CASSPGQGGNQPQHF. In DNA, the CDR3 is TGTGCCAGCAGTCCGGGACAGGGCGGCAATCAGCCCCAGCATTTT.

The V and J genes are TRBV5-4 and TRBJ2-2; D may be TRBD1 (6 bases). This CDR3 comprises 15 residues. Germline CDR1 is SGHNT and CDR2 is YYREEE (reference sequence). Trimming left V 5 bases short and J 2 bases short, with 13 bases between. The CDR3 sequence: CASRYTQGNTGELFF. In DNA form, the CDR3 reads TGTGCCAGCAGGTATACACAGGGAAACACCGGGGAGCTGTTTTTT.

The CDR3 here is CASSDGLAGFTDTQYF. The CDR3 bases are TGTGCCAGCAGTGACGGACTAGCGGGGTTCACAGATACGCAGTATTTT. The chain joins TRBV28 to TRBJ2-3; the match to TRBD2 covers 12 bases. J gave up 2 bases and V 5 bases, and 5 bases lay outside the gene matches. The germline CDR1 and CDR2 sequences are MDHEN and SYDVKM. The CDR3 is made up of 16 amino acids.

The chain uses TRBV3-1 (or the pseudogene TRBV3-2) and TRBJ1-5; D is uncertain. The germline CDR1 and CDR2 sequences are LGHDT and YNNKEL (reference sequence). With 0 bases removed from V and 7 bases from J, the gap between germline ends came to 13 bases. CDR3 length: 15 residues. The CDR3 DNA reads TGTGCCAGCAGCCAAGATAGCGGGGTAGGGCAGCCCCAGCATTTT. It encodes CASSQDSGVGQPQHF.

The chain employs TRBV7-2 and TRBJ2-4; D may be TRBD1 (6 bases). V lost 1 base to trimming and J lost 8 bases, with 21 bases between them. Germline-derived CDR1 and CDR2 are SGHTA and FQGNSA. The CDR3 length is 17 residues. The CDR3 DNA is TGTGCCAGCAGCTTAGGGACAGCCAGTTCAGGGAGACACATTCAGTACTTC. It encodes CASSLGTASSGRHIQYF.

The CDR3 DNA is TGCGCCAGCAGCCCGCTGGACAGGGGGAGCTCCTATAATTCACCCCTCCACTTT. Encoded protein: CASSPLDRGSSYNSPLHF. The rearrangement joins TRBV5-1 to TRBJ1-6; 10 nucleotides match TRBD1. CDR1 is SGHRS and CDR2 is YFSETQ in the germline V gene. The ends lost 4 bases at V and 0 bases at J; junction bases unmatched: 7. The CDR3 totals 18 residues.

V is TRBV6-6 and J is TRBJ2-7; 12 positions agree with TRBD2. V was pared by 0 bases and J by 6 bases, with 0 bases of the junction left unmatched. Germline values: CDR1 MNHNY, CDR2 SVGAGI (reference sequence). This CDR3 region has 14 residues. CDR3 amino acids: CASSYSTSGSEQYF. CDR3 DNA sequence: TGTGCCAGCAGTTACTCGACTAGCGGGAGCGAGCAGTACTTC.

V usage is TRBV19 and J usage is TRBJ2-2, with 16 bases matching TRBD2. Germline CDR1 reads LNHDA; CDR2 reads SQIVND (reference sequence). This CDR3 has 19 residues. V lost 6 bases, J lost 5 bases, and 12 bases stayed unmatched. The CDR3 DNA sequence: TGTGCCAGTAGACCTCCGGGACTAGCGGGAGGGCCGAGGACCGGGGAGCTGTTTTTT. It encodes CASRPPGLAGGPRTGELFF. Together with reference TRBV19 and TRBJ2-2, the CDR3 gives the full variable domain: DGGITQSPKYLFRKEGQNVTLSCEQNLNHDAMYWYRQDPGQGLRLIYYSQIVNDFQKGDIAEGYSVSREKKESFPLTVTSAQKNPTAFYLCASRPPGLAGGPRTGELFFGEGSRLTVL.

The chain carries TRBV5-1 and TRBJ1-5, with a tentative D call TRBD1 (6 bases). Germline V CDR1 and CDR2: SGHRS, YFSETQ. The V gene lost 0 bases and the J gene lost 7 bases, with 11 bases spanning the gap. CDR3 length: 14 amino acids. Here the CDR3 reads CASSLGGGQQPQHF. DNA of the CDR3: TGCGCCAGCAGCTTGGGTGGGGGGCAGCAGCCCCAGCATTTT.

This clone was recorded once. The CDR3 nucleotides are TGTGCCAGCAGCCACTTAGCAGTCGCGAACACCGGGGAGCTGTTTTTT. Protein product: CASSHLAVANTGELFF. This chain joins TRBV3-1 (or the pseudogene TRBV3-2) and TRBJ2-2; D gene uncertain. Germline V gene sequence: CDR1 LGHDT, CDR2 YNNKEL (reference sequence). V dropped 3 bases and J dropped 0 bases, with 11 bases sitting between them. This CDR3 has 16 residues.

The J gene is TRBJ2-7, the V gene TRBV5-5; TRBD1 might be the D (5 bases). CDR1 and CDR2 (germline): SGHKS, YYEKEE (reference sequence). The V end lost 0 bases, the J end lost 3 bases, and 13 bases lay between the germline ends. This CDR3 has 15 residues. CDR3 protein: CASSLEGVSHYEQYF. For the CDR3, the DNA is TGTGCCAGCAGCTTGGAAGGGGTTTCCCACTACGAGCAGTACTTC.

The V gene is TRBV7-9, the J gene TRBJ1-5; 10 nucleotides agree with TRBD1. Germline-derived CDR1 and CDR2 are SEHNR and FQNEAQ (reference sequence). The V segment lost 1 base and the J segment 2 bases; nucleotides outside the gene matches: 5. The length of the CDR3 is 17 residues. CDR3 DNA sequence: TGTGCCAGCAGCTTAGATTCCGGGACAGGGGGCAATCAGCCCCAGCATTTT. Amino acid sequence: CASSLDSGTGGNQPQHF.

The chain joins TRBV4-1 to TRBJ1-2; no clear D gene. The CDR3 is made up of 12 amino acids. Germline CDR1 is MGHRA and CDR2 is YSYEKL. Trimming left V 1 base short and J 7 bases short, with 7 bases between. The CDR3 protein is CASSQVGVGYTF. In DNA form, the CDR3 reads TGCGCCAGCAGCCAAGTCGGGGTTGGCTACACCTTC.

The chain couples TRBV11-2 to TRBJ1-4, with no clear D. CDR1 and CDR2 (germline): SGHAT, FQNNGV. The CDR3 is 15 residues long. V was clipped by 5 bases and J by 8 bases, with 18 bases between them. The CDR3 DNA follows: TGTGCCAGCAGCCCGAAAGGAAAGGCGGGGGAAAAACTGTTTTTT. This translates into CASSPKGKAGEKLFF.

As DNA, the CDR3 is TGCGCCAGCAGTCAAATGGCCCGGGCCCAAGAGACCCAGTACTTC. Translated, it gives CASSQMARAQETQYF. The chain employs TRBV23-1 and TRBJ2-5; no reliable D call. TRBV23-1 is classed as an ORF, of uncertain function. CDR3 length: 15 residues. V gave up 2 bases and J gave up 1 base, with 11 bases separating them.